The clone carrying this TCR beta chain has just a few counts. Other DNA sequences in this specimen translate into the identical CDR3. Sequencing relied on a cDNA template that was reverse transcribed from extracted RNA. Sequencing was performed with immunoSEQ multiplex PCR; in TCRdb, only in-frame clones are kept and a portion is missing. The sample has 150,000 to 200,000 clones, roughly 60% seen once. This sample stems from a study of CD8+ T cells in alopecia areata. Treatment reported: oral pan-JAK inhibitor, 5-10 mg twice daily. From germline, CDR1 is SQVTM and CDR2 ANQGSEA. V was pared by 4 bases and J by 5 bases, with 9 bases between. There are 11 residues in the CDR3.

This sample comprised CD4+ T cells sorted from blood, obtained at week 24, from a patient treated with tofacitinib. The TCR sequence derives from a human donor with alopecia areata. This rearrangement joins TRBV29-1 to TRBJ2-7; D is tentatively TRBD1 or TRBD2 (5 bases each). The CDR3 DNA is TGCAGCGTTGGTGGGGGTGACGAGCAGTACTTC. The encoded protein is CSVGGGDEQYF.